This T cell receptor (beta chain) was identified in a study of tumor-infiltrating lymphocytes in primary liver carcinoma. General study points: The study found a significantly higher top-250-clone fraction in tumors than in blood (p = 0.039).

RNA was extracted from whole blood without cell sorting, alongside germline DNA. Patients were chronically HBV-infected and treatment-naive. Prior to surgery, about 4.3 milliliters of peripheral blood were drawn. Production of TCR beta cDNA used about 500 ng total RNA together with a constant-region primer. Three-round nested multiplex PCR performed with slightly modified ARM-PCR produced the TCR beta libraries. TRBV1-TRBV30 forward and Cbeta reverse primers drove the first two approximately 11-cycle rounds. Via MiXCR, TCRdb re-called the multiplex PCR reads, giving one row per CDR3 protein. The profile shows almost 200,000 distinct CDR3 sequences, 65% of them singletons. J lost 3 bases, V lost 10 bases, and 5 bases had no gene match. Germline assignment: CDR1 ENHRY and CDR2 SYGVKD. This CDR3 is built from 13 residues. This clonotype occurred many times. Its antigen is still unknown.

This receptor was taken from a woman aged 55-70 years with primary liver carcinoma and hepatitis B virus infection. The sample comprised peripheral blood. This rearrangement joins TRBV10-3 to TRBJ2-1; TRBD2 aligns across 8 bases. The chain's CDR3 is CANSGTVYNEQFF. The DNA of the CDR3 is TGTGCCAATAGCGGGACCGTCTACAATGAGCAGTTCTTC.